The clone carrying this T cell receptor beta chain was counted only a few times. A single record per CDR3 protein comes from TCRdb applying MiXCR to the RT-PCR reads. The sample has roughly 880,000 distinct CDR3 sequences; approximately 18% are singletons. V trimming: 4 bases; J trimming: 0 bases; junction bases outside the gene matches: 6. The CDR3 extends over 18 amino acids. Germline loops: CDR1 SGHDT, CDR2 YYEEEE. This sample was taken from a study of patients and donors after allogeneic stem cell transplantation. The sequenced sample consisted of blood, either unsorted or a sorted T cell fraction (not recorded which). The chain links TRBV5-6 to TRBJ2-1; 14 bases fit TRBD2. This receptor was identified in a human donor who was either an allogeneic HSCT recipient or a stem cell or donor lymphocyte infusion donor (not recorded which). It is not recorded whose cells these are; they may come from a transplant donor. The CDR3 sequence: CASSPGLAGGRSYNEQFF. DNA for the CDR3: TGTGCCAGCAGCCCCGGACTAGCGGGAGGACGCTCCTACAATGAGCAGTTCTTC.